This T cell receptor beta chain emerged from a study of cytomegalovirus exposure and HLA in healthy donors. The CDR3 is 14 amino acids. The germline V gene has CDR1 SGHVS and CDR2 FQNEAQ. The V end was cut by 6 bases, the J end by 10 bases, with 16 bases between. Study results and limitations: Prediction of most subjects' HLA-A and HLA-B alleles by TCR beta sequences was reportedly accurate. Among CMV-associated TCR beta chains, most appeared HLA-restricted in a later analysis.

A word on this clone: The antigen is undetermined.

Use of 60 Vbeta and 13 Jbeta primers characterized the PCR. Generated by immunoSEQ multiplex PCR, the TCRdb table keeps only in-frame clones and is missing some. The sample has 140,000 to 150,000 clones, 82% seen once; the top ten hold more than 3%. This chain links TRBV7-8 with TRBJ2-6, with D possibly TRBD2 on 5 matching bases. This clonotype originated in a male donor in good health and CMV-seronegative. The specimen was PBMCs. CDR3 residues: CASSIEGAGNVLTF. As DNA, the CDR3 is TGTGCCAGCAGTATCGAGGGCGCCGGAAACGTCCTGACTTTC.